Listed below are T cell receptor beta chains from one sample, sequenced in a study of T cell responses to AZD1222 COVID-19 vaccine. Sequenced by immunoSEQ multiplex PCR; TCRdb stores in-frame clones only, minus some. The sample lists over 110,000 clones; roughly 88% were seen once. Material: peripheral blood, obtained 28 days after the second AZD1222 dose. The receptors were sampled from an adult who received the AZD1222 COVID-19 vaccine. The CDR3 runs from the conserved cysteine through the conserved F or W. The D gene is left open where the match is weak. For some rows the clone size is stated as once, few or many, or as a class when expanded; others skip it.

clone size,D gene,V gene,J gene,CDR3 protein,CDR3 DNA
once,NA,TRBV14,TRBJ1-6,CASTASVNSPLHF,TGTGCCAGCACTGCCAGCGTAAATTCACCCCTCCACTTT
NA,TRBD1,TRBV7-3,TRBJ2-5,CASSRKTGTGTARIQETQYF,TGTGCCAGCAGCCGCAAAACCGGGACCGGGACAGCCCGAATCCAAGAGACCCAGTACTTC
NA,NA,TRBV27,TRBJ1-1,CASSVDGWNTEAFF,TGTGCCAGCAGTGTGGACGGTTGGAACACTGAAGCTTTCTTT
NA,NA,TRBV19,TRBJ1-1,CATLVNTEAFF,TGTGCCACCCTGGTTAACACTGAAGCTTTCTTT
NA,TRBD1,TRBV15,TRBJ1-4,CATSKSGTGVEKLFF,TGTGCCACCAGCAAATCCGGGACAGGGGTTGAAAAACTGTTTTTT
NA,TRBD1,TRBV7-7,TRBJ2-1,CASSLRLGQGDNEQFF,TGTGCCAGCAGCTTAAGGCTGGGACAGGGCGATAATGAGCAGTTCTTC
NA,NA,TRBV28,TRBJ1-2,CASSPPVRVGNYGYTF,TGTGCCAGCAGTCCCCCGGTCAGGGTCGGGAACTATGGCTACACCTTC
NA,NA,TRBV9,TRBJ1-6,CASSVRQNNSPLHF,TGTGCCAGCAGCGTTCGACAAAATAATTCACCCCTCCACTTT
NA,TRBD1,TRBV15,TRBJ1-3,CATSRGQTGGNTIYF,TGTGCCACCAGCAGGGGACAGACGGGTGGAAACACCATATATTTT
NA,NA,TRBV5-5,TRBJ1-2,CASSLSSGGYGYTF,TGTGCCAGCAGCTTGTCTTCGGGTGGCTATGGCTACACCTTC
NA,NA,TRBV4-3,TRBJ2-2,CASSQDPSGANTGELFF,TGCGCCAGCAGCCAAGATCCAAGCGGCGCGAACACCGGGGAGCTGTTTTTT
NA,TRBD1,TRBV7-3,TRBJ1-1,CASSPIGRTGGNTEAFF,TGTGCCAGCAGCCCAATCGGGCGTACAGGGGGGAACACTGAAGCTTTCTTT
NA,NA,TRBV10-2,TRBJ2-5,CASSDPGLAEETQYF,TGCGCCAGCAGTGACCCGGGTCTAGCAGAGGAGACCCAGTACTTC
NA,TRBD1,TRBV2,TRBJ1-2,CASPGQGTNYGYTF,TGTGCCAGCCCGGGACAGGGAACAAACTATGGCTACACCTTC
once,NA,TRBV20-1,TRBJ2-5,CSAGQETQYF,TGCAGTGCCGGGCAAGAGACCCAGTACTTC
NA,TRBD2,TRBV27,TRBJ2-1,CASSFSGAENEQFF,TGTGCCAGCAGTTTTAGCGGGGCGGAGAATGAGCAGTTCTTC
NA,TRBD1,TRBV19,TRBJ2-7,CASSRGQGDYTEQYF,TGTGCCAGTAGTAGGGGACAGGGGGACTACACAGAGCAGTACTTC
NA,NA,TRBV12-3/TRBV12-4,TRBJ2-7,CASSLPPYEQYF,TGTGCCAGCAGTTTACCCCCCTACGAGCAGTACTTC
NA,NA,TRBV29-1,TRBJ1-2,CSVPHLGLTYGGYTF,TGCAGCGTCCCTCACCTTGGGTTGACTTATGGCGGCTACACCTTC
NA,NA,TRBV10-3,TRBJ1-3,CAISEQGSPGNTIYF,TGTGCCATCAGTGAGCAGGGTAGTCCTGGAAACACCATATATTTT
NA,NA,TRBV10-3,TRBJ2-2,CAIRRDTNTGELFF,TGTGCCATCAGACGGGACACTAACACCGGGGAGCTGTTTTTT
NA,NA,TRBV7-2,TRBJ1-5,CASSRDISSNQPQHF,TGTGCCAGCAGCCGTGACATCTCTAGCAATCAGCCCCAGCATTTT
NA,TRBD1,TRBV7-8,TRBJ1-4,CASSLVRGQGDEKLFF,TGTGCCAGCAGCTTAGTTAGAGGACAGGGCGATGAAAAACTGTTTTTT
NA,NA,TRBV7-2,TRBJ1-2,CASSPQGSNYGYTF,TGTGCCAGCAGTCCACAGGGCTCTAACTATGGCTACACCTTC
once,TRBD1,TRBV7-9,TRBJ1-4,CASSPTGDHEKLFF,TGTGCCAGCAGCCCCACAGGGGATCATGAAAAACTGTTTTTT
NA,NA,TRBV29-1,TRBJ2-5,CSVREGSSYQETQYF,TGCAGCGTTCGAGAAGGGAGTTCGTACCAAGAGACCCAGTACTTC
NA,TRBD1,TRBV7-3,TRBJ2-1,CASSPQGGQTYNEQFF,TGTGCCAGCAGCCCACAAGGGGGACAGACCTACAATGAGCAGTTCTTC
NA,NA,TRBV4-1,TRBJ1-4,CASSHPATNEKLFF,TGCGCCAGCAGCCATCCTGCAACTAATGAAAAACTGTTTTTT
NA,NA,TRBV5-1,TRBJ1-6,CASSLEPGASPLHF,TGCGCCAGCAGCTTGGAGCCAGGGGCTTCACCCCTCCACTTT
NA,NA,TRBV20-1,TRBJ1-5,CSASEAREGQPQHF,TGCAGTGCTAGTGAAGCGAGGGAGGGTCAGCCCCAGCATTTT
NA,NA,TRBV30,TRBJ1-6,CAWSVRGGVSRTNSPLHF,TGTGCCTGGAGTGTAAGGGGAGGGGTCAGCCGGACTAATTCACCCCTCCACTTT
NA,TRBD2,TRBV18,TRBJ2-2,CASSLRLAGDTGELFF,TGTGCCAGCTCACTTCGACTAGCGGGAGACACCGGGGAGCTGTTTTTT
NA,NA,TRBV7-2,TRBJ1-5,CASSSRDTQPQHF,TGTGCCAGCAGCAGCCGGGACACCCAGCCCCAGCATTTT
NA,NA,TRBV6-5,TRBJ1-5,CASRQIVNQPQHF,TGTGCCAGTAGACAGATTGTCAATCAGCCCCAGCATTTT
NA,TRBD1,TRBV12-5,TRBJ1-1,CASAPRTGGSRGAAEAFF,TGTGCTAGTGCCCCCCGGACAGGAGGGAGTAGGGGTGCGGCTGAAGCTTTCTTT
NA,TRBD2,TRBV28,TRBJ2-3,CASMRGGLDTQYF,TGTGCCAGCATGCGGGGGGGTTTAGATACGCAGTATTTT
once,TRBD1,TRBV13,TRBJ1-2,CASSTRTGHYGYTF,TGTGCCAGCAGCACCCGGACAGGGCACTATGGCTACACCTTC
NA,NA,TRBV28,TRBJ1-6,CASSFPLANSPLHF,TGTGCCAGCAGTTTCCCACTGGCTAATTCACCCCTCCACTTT
NA,TRBD1,TRBV5-1,TRBJ1-6,CASSFGQENSPLHF,TGCGCCAGCAGCTTTGGACAGGAGAATTCACCCCTCCACTTT
NA,NA,TRBV3-1/TRBV3-2,TRBJ1-3,CASSRAGAHGNTIYF,TGTGCCAGCAGCCGGGCGGGGGCGCATGGAAACACCATATATTTT
NA,NA,TRBV28,TRBJ1-1,CASSKQGRTEAFF,TGTGCCAGCAGTAAACAGGGTAGGACTGAAGCTTTCTTT
NA,TRBD1,TRBV7-8,TRBJ1-1,CASSVTGAAGNTEAFF,TGTGCCAGCAGCGTTACAGGGGCGGCTGGGAACACTGAAGCTTTCTTT
NA,NA,TRBV5-6,TRBJ2-1,CASSLGGRYNEQFF,TGTGCCAGCAGCTTGGGGGGACGCTACAATGAGCAGTTCTTC
NA,NA,TRBV4-3,TRBJ1-2,CASSQDGLGDGYTF,TGCGCCAGCAGCCAAGATGGACTCGGAGATGGCTACACCTTC
NA,NA,TRBV28,TRBJ2-5,CASSLQETQYF,TGTGCCAGCAGTTTACAAGAGACCCAGTACTTC